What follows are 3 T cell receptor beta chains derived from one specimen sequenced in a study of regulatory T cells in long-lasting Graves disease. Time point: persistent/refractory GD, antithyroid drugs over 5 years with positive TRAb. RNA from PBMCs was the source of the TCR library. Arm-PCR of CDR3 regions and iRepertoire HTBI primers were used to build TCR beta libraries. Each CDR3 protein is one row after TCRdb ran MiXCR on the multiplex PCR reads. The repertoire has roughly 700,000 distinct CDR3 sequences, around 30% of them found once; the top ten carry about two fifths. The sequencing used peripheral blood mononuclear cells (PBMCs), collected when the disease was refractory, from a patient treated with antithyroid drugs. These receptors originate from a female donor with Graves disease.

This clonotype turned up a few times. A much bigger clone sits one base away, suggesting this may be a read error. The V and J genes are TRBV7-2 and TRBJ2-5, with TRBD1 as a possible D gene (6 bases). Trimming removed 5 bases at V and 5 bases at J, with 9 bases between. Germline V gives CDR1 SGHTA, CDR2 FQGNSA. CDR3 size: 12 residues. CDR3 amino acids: CASSQGWETQYF. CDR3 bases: TGTGCCAGCAGCCAGGGGTGGGAGACCCAGTACTTC.

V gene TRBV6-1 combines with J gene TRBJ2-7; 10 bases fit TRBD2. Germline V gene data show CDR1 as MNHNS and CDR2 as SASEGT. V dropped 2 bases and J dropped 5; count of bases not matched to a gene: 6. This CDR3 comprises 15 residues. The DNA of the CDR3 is TGTGCCAGCAGTGAATGGCCTAGCGGGAGCAACGAGCAGTACTTC. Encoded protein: CASSEWPSGSNEQYF.

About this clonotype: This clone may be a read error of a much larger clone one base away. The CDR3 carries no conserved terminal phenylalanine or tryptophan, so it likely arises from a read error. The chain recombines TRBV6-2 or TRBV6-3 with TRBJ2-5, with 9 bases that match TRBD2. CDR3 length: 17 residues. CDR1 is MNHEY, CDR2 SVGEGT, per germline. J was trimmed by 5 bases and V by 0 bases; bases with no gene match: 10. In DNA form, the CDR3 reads TGTGCCAGCAGTTACTCAAGTAGCGGGAGTGGTAGCGAGACCCAGTACTCC. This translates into CASSYSSSGSGSETQYS.